This entry lists 24 T cell receptor beta chains sequenced from one sample in a study of T-cell memory formation after mild COVID-19. From the 5' RACE reads, TCRdb called clonotypes with MiXCR, one entry per CDR3 protein. In the table there are more than 150,000 distinct CDR3 sequences, about a fifth of which are singletons. The specimen was PBMCs or a T cell subset sorted from them (not recorded which). These receptors originate from a man between 18 and 29 years old who had mild COVID-19 (a few samples of this study predate the infection). Cell type and time point are not known.

The V gene is TRBV20-1, the J gene TRBJ1-5; D gene ambiguous. The CDR3 extends over 13 amino acids. Germline CDR1 reads DFQATT; CDR2 reads SNEGSKA (reference sequence). V was trimmed by 6 bases and J by 2 bases, leaving 11 bases between them. The DNA for the CDR3 is TGCAGTGCCCACGGCCTCGGCAATCAGCCCCAGCATTTT. Translation gives CSAHGLGNQPQHF.

CDR3 sequence: CASSLAISTSGTHTQYF. The CDR3, as DNA: TGTGCCAGCAGCTTAGCCATTTCAACTAGCGGCACTCATACGCAGTATTTT. The chain is built from TRBV7-2 and TRBJ2-3; 8 bases align to TRBD2. V was pared by 0 bases and J by 7 bases, with 12 bases of the junction left unmatched. CDR1 is SGHTA and CDR2 is FQGNSA in the germline V gene. This CDR3 has 17 amino acids.

This clonotype was seen more than once but under ten times. The gene calls are TRBV12-3 or TRBV12-4 and TRBJ2-7, with D possibly being TRBD1 (6 bases). Trimming took 6 bases from V and 1 from J, leaving 13 bases between them. The CDR3 is 14 amino acids. CDR3 coding DNA: TGTGCCAGCAGGGGGACAAGCATATCCTACGAGCAGTACTTC. Translated: CASRGTSISYEQYF.

V usage is TRBV11-2 and J usage is TRBJ2-7; D gene ambiguous. The V end lost 8 bases, the J end lost 5 bases, and 16 bases lay between the germline ends. CDR3 size: 13 residues. In germline, CDR1 is SGHAT, CDR2 FQNNGV. The chain's CDR3 is CASLFMIGNEQYF. The CDR3 nucleotides are TGTGCCAGCCTCTTCATGATCGGCAACGAGCAGTACTTC.

The chain is built from TRBV5-1 and TRBJ2-5; the match to TRBD2 covers 14 bases. The CDR3 is 16 amino acids. Germline V gives CDR1 SGHRS, CDR2 YFSETQ. V gave up 3 bases and J gave up 3 bases; unmatched junction bases: 4. The CDR3 loop reads CASSWGLAGDEETQYF. CDR3 DNA: TGCGCCAGCAGCTGGGGACTAGCGGGGGACGAAGAGACCCAGTACTTC.

This rearrangement joins TRBV7-3 to TRBJ2-7, with D unresolved. This CDR3 has 12 residues. Between the trimmed V and J ends, which lost 5 bases and 5 bases, there was a span of 10 bases. Looked up from germline, CDR1 is SGHTA and CDR2 is FQGTGA. The CDR3 DNA reads as TGTGCCAGCAGCAAGTATGGGGACGAGCAGTACTTC. It specifies CASSKYGDEQYF.

The V call is TRBV6-6, the J call TRBJ2-2; D is unresolved. Per germline, CDR1 MNHNY and CDR2 SVGAGI (reference sequence). Trimming removed 6 bases at V and 4 bases at J, with 6 bases between. This CDR3 contains 12 residues. CDR3 in DNA: TGTGCCAGCAGATCCGCCACCGGGGAGCTGTTTTTT. Translated: CASRSATGELFF.

The chain employs TRBV2 and TRBJ2-7; D ambiguous. Germline V gene sequence: CDR1 SNHLY, CDR2 FYNNEI. The CDR3 consists of 12 residues. The ends were cut back, 5 bases at V and 4 bases at J, with 9 bases in the middle. The CDR3 region is CASSQDRYEQYV. The CDR3 DNA reads as TGTGCCAGCAGTCAAGACCGATACGAGCAGTACGTC.

The chain uses TRBV20-1 and TRBJ2-3; TRBD2 matches 7 bases. Germline CDR1 reads DFQATT; CDR2 reads SNEGSKA (reference sequence). This CDR3 comprises 12 residues. The DNA of the CDR3 is TGCAAAGCTAGCGGAGACACAGATACGCAGTATTTT. This translates into CKASGDTDTQYF.

This clonotype was detected ten times or more. The V call is TRBV5-5, the J call TRBJ2-3; D possibly corresponds to TRBD1 (5 bases). Trimming left V 5 bases short and J 4 bases short, with 20 bases between. This CDR3 has 16 residues. The germline V gene has CDR1 SGHKS and CDR2 YYEKEE (reference sequence). CDR3 sequence (DNA): TGTGCCAGCAGGAGCCGTAACAGGCTCTTACCAGATACGCAGTATTTT. Amino acids: CASRSRNRLLPDTQYF.

CDR3 in amino acids: CASSLGQGVPYNSPLHF. The CDR3, as DNA: TGCGCCAGCAGCCTAGGACAGGGGGTTCCCTATAATTCACCCCTCCACTTT. V and J are TRBV5-1 and TRBJ1-6; 10 nucleotides align to TRBD1. Trimming at V came to 4 bases and at J to 2 bases, leaving 6 bases not matched to a gene. Germline V gene sequence: CDR1 SGHRS, CDR2 YFSETQ. The CDR3 covers 17 residues.

The rearrangement uses TRBV5-1 and TRBJ2-1; 8 bases line up with TRBD1. The CDR3 covers 17 residues. The V segment lost 1 base and the J segment 4 bases; nucleotides outside the gene matches: 10. CDR1 and CDR2 (germline): SGHRS, YFSETQ. The CDR3 DNA is TGCGCCAGCAGCTTGAGCGGATACACAGGGGGATACAATGAGCAGTTCTTC. Translated, it gives CASSLSGYTGGYNEQFF.

This clonotype showed up many times. A junction boundary mismatches the germline segment, possibly from a read error. The V gene is TRBV5-1, the J gene TRBJ2-5; D ambiguous. This CDR3 is built from 11 residues. Germline V gene data show CDR1 as SGHRS and CDR2 as YFSETQ. This CDR3 is CASSYQETQYF. The CDR3 coding sequence is TGTGCCAGCAGTTACCAAGAGACCCAGTACTTC.

This clonotype showed up just a few times. The V call is TRBV2, the J call TRBJ1-2, with 11 bases lining up with TRBD1. This CDR3 has 14 residues. Germline V gene data show CDR1 as SNHLY and CDR2 as FYNNEI. V lost 6 bases to trimming and J lost 11 bases; unmatched junction nucleotides: 11. DNA for the CDR3: TGTGCCAGCAGACCGGGACAGGGGGAATCCTGGTACACCTTC. It specifies CASRPGQGESWYTF.

This clonotype has just one count. The chain carries TRBV18 and TRBJ1-1; D is uncertain. The CDR3 contains 11 residues. The germline gives CDR1 KGHSH, CDR2 LQKENI. V was pared by 2 bases and J by 10 bases, with 8 bases between. For the CDR3, the DNA is TGTGCCAGCTCACCAGGGAGCGGAGCTTTCTTT. Its translation: CASSPGSGAFF. Full variable domain (missing parts from reference TRBV18 and TRBJ1-1): NAGVMQNPRHLVRRRGQEARLRCSPMKGHSHVYWYRQLPEEGLKFMVYLQKENIIDESGMPKERFSAEFPKEGPSILRIQQVVRGDSAAYFCASSPGSGAFFGQGTRLTVV.

The chain employs TRBV5-1 and TRBJ2-3, with D unclear. There are 14 residues in the CDR3. V gave up 1 base and J gave up 3 bases, with 9 bases separating them. CDR1 SGHRS and CDR2 YFSETQ come from the germline V gene. The CDR3 DNA is TGCGCCAGCAGCTTGTTGGGCTGGACAGATACGCAGTATTTT. Encoded protein: CASSLLGWTDTQYF.

The gene calls are TRBV7-3 and TRBJ2-1, with TRBD2 as a possible D gene (6 bases). CDR1 is SGHTA and CDR2 is FQGTGA in the germline V gene. Trimming left V 2 bases short and J 7 bases short, with 15 bases between. The CDR3 length is 15 residues. CDR3 coding DNA: TGTGCCAGCAGCTTAGGCGGGACGGGGCCTAATGAGCAGTTCTTC. Protein sequence: CASSLGGTGPNEQFF.

The rearrangement links TRBV11-2 to TRBJ1-5, with TRBD1 as a possible D gene (6 bases). Trimming left V 1 base short and J 5 bases short, with 12 bases between. This CDR3 spans 15 amino acids. Germline lookup yields CDR1 SGHAT and CDR2 FQNNGV. CDR3 coding DNA: TGTGCCAGCAGCTTAGCGGGGGGCGTTTATCAGCCCCAGCATTTT. Protein product: CASSLAGGVYQPQHF. The variable domain in full, completed from reference TRBV11-2 and TRBJ1-5, reads EAGVAQSPRYKIIEKRQSVAFWCNPISGHATLYWYQQILGQGPKLLIQFQNNGVVDDSQLPKDRFSAERLKGVDSTLKIQPAKLEDSAVYLCASSLAGGVYQPQHFGDGTRLSIL.

This clonotype was seen a few times. The chain recombines TRBV7-2 with TRBJ2-2; TRBD2 is a possible D gene (6 bases). The CDR3 extends over 13 amino acids. V was clipped by 5 bases and J by 9 bases, with 13 bases between them. Germline CDR1 SGHTA, CDR2 FQGNSA. The CDR3 here is CASSPRTIRELFF. As DNA, the CDR3 is TGTGCCAGCAGCCCCCGGACTATCAGGGAGCTGTTTTTT.

This clonotype has only a few counts. The V call is TRBV6-2 or TRBV6-3, the J call TRBJ2-5, with D possibly being TRBD1 or TRBD2 (5 bases each). CDR1 is MNHEY, CDR2 SVGEGT, per germline. This CDR3 comprises 15 residues. With 2 bases removed from V and 9 bases from J, the gap between germline ends came to 19 bases. CDR3 amino acids: CASSYGDGVKWAQYF. The CDR3 DNA follows: TGTGCCAGCAGTTACGGGGACGGAGTGAAGTGGGCCCAGTACTTC.

The gene calls are TRBV20-1 and TRBJ2-5, with 11 bases that match TRBD2. The CDR3 sequence is 13 residues long. V was pared by 3 bases and J by 10 bases, with 7 bases of the junction left unmatched. The germline CDR1 and CDR2 sequences are DFQATT and SNEGSKA (reference sequence). CDR3 nucleotide sequence: TGCAGTGCTAGCGAGACTAGCGGGGATTTCCAGTACTTC. This codes for CSASETSGDFQYF.

This clonotype was seen a few times. This chain connects TRBV25-1 to TRBJ1-1, with 7 bases matching TRBD1. The CDR3 sequence is 15 residues long. From germline, CDR1 is MGHDK and CDR2 SYGVNS. V shed 7 bases and J 2 bases; nucleotides not matched to a gene: 10. CDR3 sequence: CASTPRGRSNTEAFF. In DNA, the CDR3 is TGTGCCAGCACCCCCAGGGGGAGAAGTAACACTGAAGCTTTCTTT.

This clonotype was detected a few times. The chain couples TRBV7-9 to TRBJ2-2; D may be TRBD1 or TRBD2 (5 bases each). Germline CDR1 SEHNR, CDR2 FQNEAQ (reference sequence). The CDR3 contains 16 residues. The V end was cut by 5 bases, the J end by 4 bases, with 17 bases between. In DNA, the CDR3 is TGTGCCAGCAGCCGCCCAGGGAGTTCGGGCACCGGGGAGCTGTTTTTT. Translation: CASSRPGSSGTGELFF. The entire variable domain, with the rest obtained from reference TRBV7-9 and TRBJ2-2, is as follows: DTGVSQNPRHKITKRGQNVTFRCDPISEHNRLYWYRQTLGQGPEFLTYFQNEAQLEKSRLLSDRFSAERPKGSFSTLEIQRTEQGDSAMYLCASSRPGSSGTGELFFGEGSRLTVL.

This clonotype was seen a handful of times. The chain is built from TRBV12-3 or TRBV12-4 and TRBJ2-2; tentative D call: TRBD1 (5 bases). The CDR3 covers 15 residues. V was pared by 0 bases and J by 3 bases, with 8 bases between. The CDR3 region is CASSLAGVDTGELFF. CDR3 coding DNA: TGTGCCAGCAGTTTAGCAGGGGTTGACACCGGGGAGCTGTTTTTT.